This entry describes one T cell receptor (beta chain). Indicated time point: persistent/refractory GD, antithyroid drugs over 5 years with positive TRAb. PBMC-derived RNA was used for the TCR library. These data are taken from a study of regulatory T cells in long-lasting Graves disease. Construction of the TCR beta libraries employed iRepertoire HTBI primers in conjunction with Arm-PCR of CDR3 regions. In TCRdb, the multiplex PCR reads were re-called with MiXCR into one record per CDR3 protein. The data hold about half a million distinct CDR3 sequences, with approximately 23% observed a single time. Deletions cut 0 bases from V and 3 bases from J, with 12 bases between. The CDR3 runs to 14 residues. Germline loops: CDR1 GTSNPN, CDR2 SVGIG (reference sequence).

The chain couples TRBV30 to TRBJ2-7; no clear D. The sample here was peripheral blood mononuclear cells (PBMCs), taken when the disease was refractory, from a patient treated with antithyroid drugs. The receptor was derived from a female donor with Graves disease. DNA for the CDR3: TGTGCCTGGAGTGTACTTGGGCCGAACTACGAGCAGTACTTC. This encodes CAWSVLGPNYEQYF.